The rows below give T cell receptor beta chains drawn from one sample of a study of beta chain features in type 1 diabetes. Sequencing was performed with immunoSEQ multiplex PCR; in TCRdb, only in-frame clones are kept and a portion is missing. This table holds roughly 230,000 clones, 9.6% found once. Sequencing input: naive CD4+ T cells from blood. These receptors came from a young woman in good health. Both conserved end residues are part of each CDR3. D genes are given only for firm matches. The listing skips clone size in some rows; elsewhere it reads once, few, many or a size class.

j_call clone_size d_call v_call cdr3_nt cdr3_aa
TRBJ1-1 few TRBD1 TRBV4-2 TGTGCCAGCAGCCCGGGACAGCCCTCTGAAGCTTTCTTT CASSPGQPSEAFF
TRBJ2-1 few TRBD1 TRBV6-1 TGTGCCAGCAGTACCCCGGACAGGGTCGTTGGTGAGCAGTTCTTC CASSTPDRVVGEQFF
TRBJ2-7 few . TRBV5-6 TGTGCCAGCAGCTTGGGTGGACAGAACTACGAGCAGTACTTC CASSLGGQNYEQYF
TRBJ2-1 . . TRBV5-1 TGCGCCAGCAGCCCCAATACAGGGTTGAATGAGCAGTTCTTC CASSPNTGLNEQFF
TRBJ1-1 . . TRBV2 TGTGCCAGCAGTGACTTCAGGGGATTGGCTTTCTTT CASSDFRGLAFF
TRBJ2-7 few . TRBV2 TGTGCCAGCAGTGATATGGGCCTAGCAAGGAGGGGTCCAAGCTCCTACGAGCAGTACTTC CASSDMGLARRGPSSYEQYF
TRBJ2-5 few . TRBV7-6 TGTGCCAGCAGCTTAGATGGCGGCCAAGAGACCCAGTACTTC CASSLDGGQETQYF
TRBJ2-5 . TRBD1 TRBV19 TGTGCCAGCAGACAGGGGGGGAACGTCCGGGAGACCCAGTACTTC CASRQGGNVRETQYF
TRBJ1-1 few TRBD1 TRBV30 TGTGCCTGGAGTCCCAGGGGACAGCTGAACACTGAAGCTTTCTTT CAWSPRGQLNTEAFF
TRBJ1-2 . . TRBV7-9 TGTGCCAGCAGCTTAGCTACATTCAACTATGGCTACACCTTC CASSLATFNYGYTF
TRBJ1-1 . TRBD1 TRBV10-3 TGTGCCACGGGGGGACAGGCGGGGACTGAAGCTTTCTTT CATGGQAGTEAFF
TRBJ2-1 . TRBD2 TRBV5-1 TGCGCCAGCAGCAAAATTCGACTAGCGGGGGATGAGCAGTTCTTC CASSKIRLAGDEQFF
TRBJ2-7 many . TRBV7-9 TGTGCCAGCAGTCCCTTCCAGGGACTTCCCTACGAGCAGTACTTC CASSPFQGLPYEQYF
TRBJ2-5 few TRBD2 TRBV6-1 TGTGCCAGCAGAAAGACTAGCCTCAAAGAGACCCAGTACTTC CASRKTSLKETQYF
TRBJ1-1 . . TRBV7-9 TGTGCCAGCAGCCACAAACAGGGCCGGAACACTGAAGCTTTCTTT CASSHKQGRNTEAFF
TRBJ2-7 . TRBD2 TRBV5-1 TGCGCCAGCAGCTTGGGGCGGGAGGCCGCCTACGAGCAGTACTTC CASSLGREAAYEQYF
TRBJ2-5 . . TRBV15 TGTGCCACCAGCAGAGAGTCCGAGTTCCAAGAGACCCAGTACTTC CATSRESEFQETQYF
TRBJ2-3 . . TRBV7-9 TGTGCCAGCAGCTTAACGACTAGCACAGATACGCAGTATTTT CASSLTTSTDTQYF
TRBJ2-3 few TRBD2 TRBV7-9 TGTGCCAGCAGGTTTAGCGGGGGCGCAGATACGCAGTATTTT CASRFSGGADTQYF
TRBJ1-1 . TRBD1 TRBV4-1 TGCGCCAGCAGCCATTCACCGGGACAGGGAAACACTGAAGCTTTCTTT CASSHSPGQGNTEAFF
TRBJ2-3 few . TRBV27 TGTGCCAGCAGCCTCACAGGGCGAGGAACAGATACGCAGTATTTT CASSLTGRGTDTQYF
TRBJ2-7 few TRBD2 TRBV29-1 TGCAGCGTTGAGGTCGGGAGGAACTACGAGCAGTACTTC CSVEVGRNYEQYF
TRBJ1-1 . . TRBV25-1 TGTGCCAGCAGTGAATGGAGCATCCGAAGCACTGAAGCTTTCTTT CASSEWSIRSTEAFF
TRBJ2-1 many TRBD2 TRBV7-2 TGTGCCAGCAGTCCCACTAGCGGGACCTACAATGAGCAGTTCTTC CASSPTSGTYNEQFF
TRBJ2-7 . TRBD1 TRBV7-3 TGTGCCAGCAGCACCGGGACAGTCGGAGCCGAGCAGTACTTC CASSTGTVGAEQYF
TRBJ2-1 . . TRBV2 TGTGCCAGCAGTGCTACTCGGTCTTCTAATGAGCAGTTCTTC CASSATRSSNEQFF
TRBJ2-1 few TRBD2 TRBV5-5 TGTGCCAGCAGCCGATGGACTAGCGGGAGTTACAATGAGCAGTTCTTC CASSRWTSGSYNEQFF
TRBJ2-5 few TRBD2 TRBV30 TGTGCCTGGAGTCAATCCGGGACTAGCATACGGGAGACCCAGTACTTC CAWSQSGTSIRETQYF
TRBJ2-5 . . TRBV28 TGTGCCACCTACCACAGGTTACCAGAGACCCAGTACTTC CATYHRLPETQYF
TRBJ2-1 . TRBD1 TRBV18 TGTGCCAGCTCACCTTCCGGGACAGGGTACAACAATGAGCAGTTCTTC CASSPSGTGYNNEQFF
TRBJ1-1 few . TRBV7-3 TGTGCCAGCAGCCTCCGGGGGAACACTGAAGCTTTCTTT CASSLRGNTEAFF
TRBJ2-6 . TRBD1 TRBV19 TGTGCCAGTCTACGGTTGGGACAGGGGGCTGGGGCCAACGTCCTGACTTTC CASLRLGQGAGANVLTF
TRBJ1-2 . . TRBV28 TGTGCCAGCAGTTTTTCGGGCAGGGATAACTATGGCTACACCTTC CASSFSGRDNYGYTF
TRBJ2-5 . TRBD1 TRBV16 TGTGCCAGCAGCCGCGACAGGGGCCAAGAGACCCAGTACTTC CASSRDRGQETQYF
TRBJ2-1 few TRBD1 TRBV29-1 TGCAGCGTTAATAAGGACAGGGCCTACAATGAGCAGTTCTTC CSVNKDRAYNEQFF
TRBJ2-2 few . TRBV7-9 TGTGCCAGCAGTGGTGGCAGGGCGAACACCGGGGAGCTGTTTTTT CASSGGRANTGELFF
TRBJ2-5 few . TRBV11-1 TGTGCCAGCAGCTCTCAGACAGACTACCAAGAGACCCAGTACTTC CASSSQTDYQETQYF
TRBJ2-3 few TRBD1 TRBV5-1 TGCGCCAGCAGCTCCGGGGACAGTTTCACAGATACGCAGTATTTT CASSSGDSFTDTQYF
TRBJ2-7 . TRBD2 TRBV9 TGTGCCAGCAGCGTAGCTGGGACTAGCGATTACGAGCAGTACTTC CASSVAGTSDYEQYF
TRBJ1-2 . . TRBV5-1 TGCGCCAGCAGCTTGGAGGGGGACACTAACTATGGCTACACCTTC CASSLEGDTNYGYTF
TRBJ2-1 few TRBD2 TRBV14 TGTGCCAGCAGCCAAACTAGCGGCTCCTACAATGAGCAGTTCTTC CASSQTSGSYNEQFF
TRBJ2-7 few TRBD1 TRBV7-2 TGTGCCAGCAGCTTAGGGACAGGGATCTACTACGAGCAGTACTTC CASSLGTGIYYEQYF
TRBJ2-7 few TRBD1 TRBV5-1 TGCGCCAGCAGCTTGGGTGGGACAGGGTCCTACGAGCAGTACTTC CASSLGGTGSYEQYF
TRBJ1-1 . . TRBV6-5 TGTGCCAGCCAGTTGACAGCGATGAACACTGAAGCTTTCTTT CASQLTAMNTEAFF
TRBJ2-3 few TRBD2 TRBV19 TGTGCCAGTAGTATCTTAGCGGGAGCTGGGACAGATACGCAGTATTTT CASSILAGAGTDTQYF
TRBJ1-1 . . TRBV21-1 TGTGCCAGCAGCCCTGGGGCGGGGCTAATTCGGGCTGAAGCTTTCTTT CASSPGAGLIRAEAFF
TRBJ1-1 many . TRBV30 TGTGCCTGGAGATCGTCCTGGAACACTGAAGCTTTCTTT CAWRSSWNTEAFF
TRBJ2-5 . . TRBV5-1 TGCGCCAGCAGCTTGACAGTTCACCAAGAGACCCAGTACTTC CASSLTVHQETQYF
TRBJ1-1 . . TRBV5-6 TGTGCCAGCAGCTTGGTCTTGACAGGTCTGAACACTGAAGCTTTCTTT CASSLVLTGLNTEAFF
TRBJ1-2 few TRBD1 TRBV29-1 TGCAGCGGACTGGACAGGAACTATGGCTACACCTTC CSGLDRNYGYTF
TRBJ2-3 . TRBD2 TRBV6-5 TGTGCCAGCAAATCGGGACTAGCATCAGATACGCAGTATTTT CASKSGLASDTQYF
TRBJ2-5 few TRBD2 TRBV5-1 TGCGCCAGCAGCGTCGGACTAGCGGGGCCCCAAGAGACCCAGTACTTC CASSVGLAGPQETQYF
TRBJ2-7 . . TRBV5-4 TGTGCCAGCAGCCTCAAGGCAGGGTTGGAGCAGTACTTC CASSLKAGLEQYF
TRBJ2-2 . . TRBV11-3 TGTGCCAGCAGCTTAGACGGGGTTGCCGGGGAGCTGTTTTTT CASSLDGVAGELFF
TRBJ1-3 . TRBD1 TRBV9 TGTGCCAGCAGCGCTGGGACAGGGCAAGGAAACACCATATATTTT CASSAGTGQGNTIYF
TRBJ2-7 few TRBD1 TRBV9 TGTGCCAGCAGCGTAGGCTTAGGGGACAGGGGGGACTTGAGTGAGCAGTACTTC CASSVGLGDRGDLSEQYF
TRBJ2-7 many . TRBV5-1 TGCGCCAGCAGCTTGGCGGTAGCCTACGAGCAGTACTTC CASSLAVAYEQYF